The clone carrying this T cell receptor (beta chain) was seen a few times. This entry comes from a study of blood T cell repertoires in COVID-19. About the research overall: COVID-19 samples, acute and convalescent, were from the United States, Italy and Spain. PBMCs, B-cell-depleted T cells, or T cells were the source of the cDNA or gDNA that made up the material.

Source study methods: How many nucleated cells were present was estimated from reference gene primer amplification. Assay: immunoSEQ multiplex PCR; the TCRdb copy retains only in-frame clones and omits some. From that table come the V and J calls and clone size; the DNA was used to work out D and trimming. The data show 250,000 to 300,000 clones, with around 78% seen just once and about 4.6% held by the top ten. The TCR comes from a man aged 55-75 years who had recovered from COVID-19. Sequencing was carried out using peripheral blood.

The CDR3 region is CASSIGTGFTDTQYF. CDR3 DNA: TGTGCCAGTAGTATAGGGACAGGGTTTACAGATACGCAGTATTTT. The chain recombines TRBV19 with TRBJ2-3; 8 bases are a match to TRBD1. The junction had 3 bases not matched to a gene; V was cut back by 1 base and J by 3 bases. Germline V CDR1 and CDR2: LNHDA, SQIVND (reference sequence). The CDR3 has 15 amino acids. The whole variable domain, remainder taken from reference TRBV19 and TRBJ2-3, is DGGITQSPKYLFRKEGQNVTLSCEQNLNHDAMYWYRQDPGQGLRLIYYSQIVNDFQKGDIAEGYSVSREKKESFPLTVTSAQKNPTAFYLCASSIGTGFTDTQYFGPGTRLTVL.